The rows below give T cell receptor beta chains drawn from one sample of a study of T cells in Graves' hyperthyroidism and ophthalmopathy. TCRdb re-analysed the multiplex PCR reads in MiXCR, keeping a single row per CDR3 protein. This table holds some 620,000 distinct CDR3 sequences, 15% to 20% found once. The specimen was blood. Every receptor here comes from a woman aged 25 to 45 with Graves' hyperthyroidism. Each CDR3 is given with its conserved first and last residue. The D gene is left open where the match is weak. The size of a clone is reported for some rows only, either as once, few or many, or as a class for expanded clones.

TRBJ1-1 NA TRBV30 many TGTGCCTGGAGAACAAGGACAGCCCGTGGCACTGAAGCTTTCTTT CAWRTRTARGTEAFF
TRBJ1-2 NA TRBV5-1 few TGCGCCAGCAGCTCGGGGCCGGAGGGGGACTATGGCTACACCTTC CASSSGPEGDYGYTF
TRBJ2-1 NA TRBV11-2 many TGTGCCAGCAGCTTAGTAGGTAGCGGATACAATGAGCAGTTCTTC CASSLVGSGYNEQFF
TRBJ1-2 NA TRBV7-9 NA TGTGCCAGCAGCTCGACCGCTGTGGGGGGCGGTGGCTACACCTTC CASSSTAVGGGGYTF
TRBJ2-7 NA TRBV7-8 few TGTGCCAGCAGCCCCGACGGGGGCTTCTCCTACGAGCAGTACTTC CASSPDGGFSYEQYF
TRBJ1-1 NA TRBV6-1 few TGTGCCAGCAGCCCCCAGGTTTGGGGGATGATGAACACTGAAGCTTTCTTT CASSPQVWGMMNTEAFF
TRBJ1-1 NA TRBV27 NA TGTGCCAGCAGTTTTTCTGGGGCCTTTGAAGCTTTCTTT CASSFSGAFEAFF
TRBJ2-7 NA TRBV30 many TGTGCCTGGAGTGTCGGGGGCACTCTCCACTACGAGCAGTACTTC CAWSVGGTLHYEQYF
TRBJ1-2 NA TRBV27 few TGTGCCAGCAGTTTCCCGCAGGGGCAAGGCTACACCTTC CASSFPQGQGYTF
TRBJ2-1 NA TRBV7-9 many TGTGCCAGCAGCTGGGGGGTCGGGCAGGACAATGAGCAGTTCTTC CASSWGVGQDNEQFF
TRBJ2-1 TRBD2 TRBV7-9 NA TGTGCCAGCAGCCAAGTCGGACTAGCGGGAGAAAGGGGTGAGCAGTTCTTC CASSQVGLAGERGEQFF
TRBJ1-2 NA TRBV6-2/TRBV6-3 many TGTGCCAGCAGGAGTCCACACCGGCAGTCCTATGGCTACACCTTC CASRSPHRQSYGYTF
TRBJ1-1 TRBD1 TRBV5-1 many TGCGCCAGCAGCCCGGATGGGACAGGGGGTATTGCTTTCTTT CASSPDGTGGIAFF
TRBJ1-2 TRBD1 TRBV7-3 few TGTGCCAGCAGCTCCGGGACAGGTTCCTATGGCTACACCTTC CASSSGTGSYGYTF
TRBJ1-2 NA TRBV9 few TGTGCCAGCAGCGAGAGTTGGGAGCAGGGAAGGTTTGGCTACACCTTC CASSESWEQGRFGYTF
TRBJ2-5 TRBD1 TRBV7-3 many TGTGCCAGCAGCTTAGATTCTTCGACAGGGGGCAGGGAGACCCAGTACTTC CASSLDSSTGGRETQYF
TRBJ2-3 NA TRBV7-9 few TGTGCCAGCAGCTCCTACAGGGATGCAACAGATACGCAGTATTTT CASSSYRDATDTQYF
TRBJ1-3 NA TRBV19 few TGTGCCAGTAGTAGACAGGTTGGACCTGGAAACACCATATATTTT CASSRQVGPGNTIYF
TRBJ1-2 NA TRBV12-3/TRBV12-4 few TGTGCCAGCAGCGACAACTTCTCTGGCTACACCTTC CASSDNFSGYTF
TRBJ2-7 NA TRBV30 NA TGTGCCTGCGGGTTTTCCTACGAGCAGTACTTC CACGFSYEQYF
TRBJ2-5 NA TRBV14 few TGTGCCAGCAGCCAAGATAAACAGGCCCCCAAGGAGACCCAGTACTTC CASSQDKQAPKETQYF
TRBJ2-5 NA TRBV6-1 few TGTGCCAGCAGCCTCATGGGGGCTTGGGAGACCCAGTACTTC CASSLMGAWETQYF
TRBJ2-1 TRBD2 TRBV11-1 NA TGTGCCAGCAGCTCGACAGGGGTTGGACTAGCGGGCCCCAGGGGTTACAATGAGCAGTTCTTC CASSSTGVGLAGPRGYNEQFF
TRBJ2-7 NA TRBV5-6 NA TGTGCCAGCAGCTTGCGGGGAAAACCCTACGAGCAGTACTTC CASSLRGKPYEQYF
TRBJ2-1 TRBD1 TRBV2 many TGTGCCAGCAGTTACCGGGACAGGGAAAGTGAGCAGTTCTTC CASSYRDRESEQFF
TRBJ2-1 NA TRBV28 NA TGTGCCAGCAGCTTATTCAACCCGGGCCTAAGGCAGTTCTTC CASSLFNPGLRQFF
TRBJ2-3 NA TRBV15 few TGTGCCACCAGCAGGGGAGTAAACGTGGATACGCAGTATTTT CATSRGVNVDTQYF
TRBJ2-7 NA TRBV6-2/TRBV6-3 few TGTGCCAGCAGTTCGACTCAGGGAAACTACGAGCAGTACTTC CASSSTQGNYEQYF
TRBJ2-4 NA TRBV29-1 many TGCAGCGTTCAGGCGAGGGGGAGAGGGTCCAAAAACATTCAGTACTTC CSVQARGRGSKNIQYF
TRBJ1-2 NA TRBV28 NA TGTGCCAGCAATGACCCGAGAGACTATGGCTACACCTTC CASNDPRDYGYTF
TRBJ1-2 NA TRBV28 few TGTGCCAGCAACCTTAGAGGGGCGGGCTATGGCTACACCTTC CASNLRGAGYGYTF
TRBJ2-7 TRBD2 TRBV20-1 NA TGCAGTGCTAGAGTGCGGGGGTGGACCACCTACGAGCAGTACTTC CSARVRGWTTYEQYF
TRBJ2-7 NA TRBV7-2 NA TGTGCCAGCAGCCGCCCCGAGGACTACGAGCAGTACTTC CASSRPEDYEQYF
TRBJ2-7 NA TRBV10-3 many TGTGCCATCAGTGGACCGAACTACGAGCAGTACTTC CAISGPNYEQYF
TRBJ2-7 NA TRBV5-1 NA TGCGCCAGCAGCTTAGACTTTAACTACGAGCAGTACTTC CASSLDFNYEQYF
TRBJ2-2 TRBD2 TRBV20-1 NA TGCAGTGCTAGATCCAGCGGGAGTAAAGGCGGGGAGCTGTTTTTT CSARSSGSKGGELFF